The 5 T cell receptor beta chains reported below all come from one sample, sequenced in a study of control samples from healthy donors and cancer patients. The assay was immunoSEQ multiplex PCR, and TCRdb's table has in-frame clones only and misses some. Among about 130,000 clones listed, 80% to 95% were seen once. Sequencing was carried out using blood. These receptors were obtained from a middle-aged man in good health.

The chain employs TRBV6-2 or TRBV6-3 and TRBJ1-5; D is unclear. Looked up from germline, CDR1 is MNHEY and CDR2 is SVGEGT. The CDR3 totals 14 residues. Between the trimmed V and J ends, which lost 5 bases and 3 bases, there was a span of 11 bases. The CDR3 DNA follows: TGTGCCAGCAGTCTCGACGGAAACAATCAGCCCCAGCATTTT. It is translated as CASSLDGNNQPQHF.

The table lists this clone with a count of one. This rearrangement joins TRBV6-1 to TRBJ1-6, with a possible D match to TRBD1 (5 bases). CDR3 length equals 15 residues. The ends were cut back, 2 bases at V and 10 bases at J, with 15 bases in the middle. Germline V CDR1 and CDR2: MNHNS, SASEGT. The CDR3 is CASSEFQGVGSPLHF. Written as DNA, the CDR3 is TGTGCCAGCAGTGAATTTCAGGGTGTAGGGTCACCCCTCCACTTT.

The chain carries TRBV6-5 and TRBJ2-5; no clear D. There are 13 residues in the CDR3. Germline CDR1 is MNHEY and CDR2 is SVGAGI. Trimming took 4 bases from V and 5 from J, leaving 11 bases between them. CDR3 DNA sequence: TGTGCCAGCAGTTTGGACCGGAGTGAGACCCAGTACTTC. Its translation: CASSLDRSETQYF.

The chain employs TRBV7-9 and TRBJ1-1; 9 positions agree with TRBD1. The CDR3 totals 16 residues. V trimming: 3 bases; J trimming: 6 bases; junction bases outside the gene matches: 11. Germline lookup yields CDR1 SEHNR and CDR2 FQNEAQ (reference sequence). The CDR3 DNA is TGTGCCAGCAGCTTTTCCGGGACAGGGAGAGGAGCTGAAGCTTTCTTT. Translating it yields CASSFSGTGRGAEAFF.

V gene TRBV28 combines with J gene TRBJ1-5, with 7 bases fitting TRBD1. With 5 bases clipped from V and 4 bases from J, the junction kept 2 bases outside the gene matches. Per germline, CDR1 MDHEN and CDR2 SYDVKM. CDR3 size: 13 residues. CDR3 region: CASSETGNQPQHF. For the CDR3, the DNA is TGTGCCAGCAGTGAGACAGGGAATCAGCCCCAGCATTTT. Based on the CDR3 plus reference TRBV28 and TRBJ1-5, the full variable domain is DVKVTQSSRYLVKRTGEKVFLECVQDMDHENMFWYRQDPGLGLRLIYFSYDVKMKEKGDIPEGYSVSREKKERFSLILESASTNQTSMYLCASSETGNQPQHFGDGTRLSIL.